Listed below are T cell receptor beta chains from one sample, sequenced in a study of T cells after yellow fever vaccination. Each CDR3 protein gets one entry after TCRdb re-called the 5' RACE reads with MiXCR. Among approximately 93,000 distinct CDR3 sequences listed, approximately 5.5% were seen once. Sequenced here: CD8+ T cells sorted from PBMCs, sampled 10 days after the yellow fever booster vaccination. These receptor sequences come from a man aged 18 to 29 who received the YFV17D yellow fever vaccine. CDR3s include the opening cysteine and the closing phenylalanine or tryptophan. The D gene is left open where the match is weak. The size entry is marked missing in some rows and otherwise reads once, few, many or a size class.

D	V	size	J	CDR3	DNA
-	TRBV6-5	few	TRBJ1-2	CASSSLGGPNYGYTF	TGTGCCAGCAGTTCCCTAGGCGGTCCTAACTATGGCTACACCTTC
TRBD1	TRBV7-8	few	TRBJ1-2	CASSRGQGGNYGYTF	TGTGCCAGCAGCAGAGGACAGGGGGGTAACTATGGCTACACCTTC
-	TRBV29-1	many	TRBJ2-2	CSAHAGTGELFF	TGCAGCGCCCATGCGGGTACCGGGGAGCTGTTTTTT
-	TRBV7-9	few	TRBJ1-1	CASEFRNTEAFF	TGTGCCAGCGAATTCAGAAACACTGAAGCTTTCTTT
-	TRBV5-4	few	TRBJ2-6	CASSLSLGDSGANVLTF	TGTGCCAGCAGCTTGAGTCTCGGGGATTCTGGGGCCAACGTCCTGACTTTC
-	TRBV29-1	many	TRBJ2-5	CSVEVQGGRETQYF	TGCAGCGTTGAAGTCCAGGGGGGGAGAGAGACCCAGTACTTC
TRBD1	TRBV12-3/TRBV12-4	-	TRBJ1-1	CASSFTGADTEAFF	TGTGCCAGCAGTTTTACAGGGGCGGACACTGAAGCTTTCTTT
-	TRBV4-3	-	TRBJ1-5	CASSQDGGFEPQHF	TGCGCCAGCAGCCAAGATGGGGGGTTTGAGCCCCAGCATTTT
-	TRBV28	few	TRBJ2-3	CASSDPTGINTDTQYF	TGTGCCAGCAGTGATCCCACAGGGATCAACACAGATACGCAGTATTTT
TRBD2	TRBV7-9	-	TRBJ2-1	CASSFGLAGGSSYNEQFF	TGTGCCAGCAGCTTCGGGCTAGCGGGGGGGAGCTCCTACAATGAGCAGTTCTTC
-	TRBV10-3	few	TRBJ2-3	CAIRGSRRSDTQYF	TGTGCCATCCGGGGGAGCCGGCGGTCAGATACGCAGTATTTT
-	TRBV20-1	few	TRBJ2-5	CSARDLFTIQETQYF	TGCAGTGCTAGAGATCTTTTTACCATACAAGAGACCCAGTACTTC
TRBD1	TRBV7-7	few	TRBJ2-2	CASSLGEGARTGELFF	TGTGCCAGCAGCTTAGGCGAGGGGGCGCGCACCGGGGAGCTGTTTTTT
-	TRBV9	few	TRBJ1-5	CASSVAPDRSPNGNQPQHF	TGTGCCAGCAGCGTAGCCCCGGACAGATCCCCGAACGGTAATCAGCCCCAGCATTTT
-	TRBV4-2	few	TRBJ2-1	CASSQEGRGSSYNEQFF	TGTGCCAGCAGCCAAGAGGGTCGAGGGAGCTCCTACAATGAGCAGTTCTTC
TRBD1	TRBV5-1	-	TRBJ1-2	CASSFDGQGAGGYTF	TGCGCCAGCAGCTTCGATGGTCAGGGGGCAGGAGGCTACACCTTC
-	TRBV6-5	-	TRBJ1-1	CASSYAVVFGVNTEAFF	TGTGCCAGCAGTTACGCGGTTGTATTTGGGGTGAACACTGAAGCTTTCTTT
-	TRBV7-9	-	TRBJ1-2	CASSSLSVNYGYTF	TGTGCCAGCAGCTCCCTATCCGTGAACTATGGCTACACCTTC
-	TRBV7-2	-	TRBJ2-5	CASSFIPEETQYF	TGTGCCAGCAGCTTCATCCCCGAAGAGACCCAGTACTTC
-	TRBV5-1	-	TRBJ2-3	CASSPRTGVSTDTQYF	TGCGCCAGCAGCCCAAGAACGGGTGTCAGCACAGATACGCAGTATTTT
-	TRBV7-9	few	TRBJ1-1	CASTPGVAGTNTEVFF	TGTGCCAGCACCCCCGGGGTCGCAGGGACGAACACTGAAGTTTTCTTT
-	TRBV9	few	TRBJ2-7	CASSETGTHDEQYF	TGTGCCAGCAGCGAGACCGGGACTCACGACGAGCAGTACTTC
-	TRBV5-1	-	TRBJ2-2	CASSFRGADGELFF	TGCGCCAGCAGCTTTCGGGGGGCCGACGGGGAGCTGTTTTTT
-	TRBV9	-	TRBJ2-2	CASSLRGGELFF	TGTGCCAGCAGCTTGAGGGGCGGGGAGCTGTTTTTT
-	TRBV7-9	-	TRBJ1-1	CASSFLGPNTEAFF	TGTGCCAGCAGCTTCCTGGGACCGAACACTGAAGCTTTCTTT
TRBD1	TRBV7-2	many	TRBJ2-2	CASSMTGINTGELFF	TGTGCCAGCAGCATGACAGGGATCAACACCGGGGAGCTGTTTTTT
-	TRBV7-9	-	TRBJ2-3	CASGPPVSSTDTQYF	TGTGCCAGCGGCCCCCCAGTCTCTAGCACAGATACGCAGTATTTT
-	TRBV29-1	few	TRBJ2-1	CSVLTDNEQFF	TGCAGCGTTCTTACTGACAATGAGCAGTTCTTC
TRBD2	TRBV5-5	-	TRBJ2-1	CASSGEWIGAGVYNEQFF	TGTGCCAGCAGCGGAGAATGGATAGGAGCGGGGGTCTACAATGAGCAGTTCTTC
-	TRBV29-1	-	TRBJ1-2	CSVEKTDPTFGYGYTF	TGCAGCGTTGAGAAGACAGACCCAACTTTCGGGTATGGCTACACCTTC
-	TRBV5-5	few	TRBJ2-5	CASRVERGETQYF	TGTGCCAGCAGGGTGGAGCGTGGGGAGACCCAGTACTTC
TRBD2	TRBV4-1	few	TRBJ2-7	CASSQRTSGYEQYF	TGCGCCAGCAGCCAACGGACTAGTGGGTACGAGCAGTACTTC
TRBD2	TRBV6-5	many	TRBJ2-3	CASSSGGGATDTQYF	TGTGCCAGCAGTTCAGGCGGGGGGGCCACAGATACGCAGTATTTT
TRBD1	TRBV6-2/TRBV6-3	few	TRBJ2-7	CASTRGTGPHEQYF	TGTGCCAGCACCAGAGGGACAGGGCCCCACGAGCAGTACTTC
-	TRBV4-3	few	TRBJ2-3	CASSQGRNTQYF	TGCGCCAGCAGCCAAGGGCGAAATACGCAGTATTTT
-	TRBV19	-	TRBJ2-2	CASSPGPTTGELFF	TGTGCCAGTAGTCCGGGACCCACCACCGGGGAGCTGTTTTTT
-	TRBV27	-	TRBJ2-5	CASTPRGVGPGTAGTQYF	TGTGCCAGCACCCCAAGAGGCGTAGGCCCCGGGACTGCGGGGACCCAGTACTTC
-	TRBV5-6	-	TRBJ2-5	CASSTEETQYF	TGTGCCAGCAGCACGGAAGAGACCCAGTACTTC
-	TRBV6-6	few	TRBJ2-3	CASSPRDSTIFDTQYF	TGTGCCAGCAGTCCCCGGGACTCGACGATCTTCGATACGCAGTATTTT
TRBD1	TRBV5-1	many	TRBJ2-7	CASSPGTGAYEQYF	TGCGCCAGCAGCCCAGGGACAGGGGCCTACGAGCAGTACTTC
-	TRBV4-1	few	TRBJ1-2	CASGGRAPGYTF	TGCGCCAGCGGAGGACGGGCGCCTGGGTACACCTTC
-	TRBV4-3	few	TRBJ1-2	CASSQRGSYGYTF	TGCGCCAGCAGCCAAAGGGGCAGCTATGGCTACACCTTC
-	TRBV12-3/TRBV12-4	-	TRBJ2-7	CASKPGDGTVPYEQYF	TGTGCCAGCAAACCCGGGGACGGAACCGTCCCCTACGAGCAGTACTTC
-	TRBV5-1	few	TRBJ1-1	CASSSDSLNTEAFF	TGCGCCAGCAGCTCGGACAGCTTGAACACTGAAGCTTTCTTT
-	TRBV15	-	TRBJ1-4	CATSRGGGSEKLFF	TGTGCCACCAGCAGGGGAGGGGGGAGCGAAAAACTGTTTTTT
-	TRBV4-3	few	TRBJ2-5	CASSQDSSFETQYF	TGCGCCAGCAGCCAAGATTCCAGTTTTGAGACCCAGTACTTC
-	TRBV7-8	many	TRBJ2-1	CASSLPRAGASVGNEQFF	TGTGCCAGCAGCCTACCGAGGGCGGGGGCCTCGGTTGGCAATGAGCAGTTCTTC
-	TRBV7-2	many	TRBJ2-1	CASSLVAGVIYNEQFF	TGTGCCAGCAGCTTAGTAGCAGGGGTTATCTACAATGAGCAGTTCTTC
TRBD2	TRBV6-5	few	TRBJ2-7	CASRVTSGGSYEQYF	TGTGCCAGCAGGGTGACTAGCGGAGGCTCCTACGAGCAGTACTTC
-	TRBV7-9	-	TRBJ1-1	CASSSSRTKRNTEAFF	TGTGCCAGCAGCTCATCCAGGACGAAAAGGAACACTGAAGCTTTCTTT
-	TRBV6-2/TRBV6-3	few	TRBJ1-5	CASSYSGHQPQHF	TGTGCCAGCAGTTACTCTGGGCATCAGCCCCAGCATTTT
TRBD1	TRBV10-3	-	TRBJ2-1	CAIGQGADEQFF	TGTGCCATAGGACAGGGGGCGGATGAGCAGTTCTTC
-	TRBV20-1	-	TRBJ1-2	CSAERGADYGYTF	TGCAGTGCGGAGAGAGGTGCTGACTATGGCTACACCTTC
-	TRBV20-1	few	TRBJ2-7	CSARQESYEQYF	TGCAGTGCTCGACAGGAGTCCTACGAGCAGTACTTC
-	TRBV15	-	TRBJ1-2	CATSRDWGGTYGYTF	TGTGCCACCAGCAGAGATTGGGGGGGGACCTATGGCTACACCTTC
TRBD2	TRBV15	many	TRBJ2-5	CATSGGTSDETQYF	TGTGCCACCAGCGGCGGGACTAGCGACGAGACCCAGTACTTC
-	TRBV19	-	TRBJ1-1	CASSNGNTEAFF	TGTGCCAGTAGTAATGGGAACACTGAAGCTTTCTTT
-	TRBV18	few	TRBJ2-4	CASSPKDSTTNIQYF	TGTGCCAGCTCACCAAAGGACAGTACTACAAACATTCAGTACTTC
-	TRBV7-2	few	TRBJ2-7	CASSLYDRQPYQQYF	TGTGCCAGCAGCTTATATGACAGGCAACCCTACCAGCAGTACTTC
-	TRBV20-1	few	TRBJ1-5	CSASPGRGLGQPQHF	TGCAGTGCAAGCCCAGGCAGGGGACTAGGGCAGCCCCAGCATTTT